This note documents a single T cell receptor beta chain sequence. The sample is drawn from a study of memory CD4+ T cells and cytomegalovirus serostatus. The table came from immunoSEQ multiplex PCR; TCRdb's copy has only in-frame clones and leaves some out. The sample has about 52,000 clones; around 82% are singletons. The junction had 9 bases not matched to a gene; V was cut back by 6 bases and J by 4 bases. The CDR3 runs to 15 residues. Germline V lookup: CDR1 MDHEN, CDR2 SYDVKM. Single viable CD3+CD4+CD8-CD45RO+ cells were sorted as the memory CD4+ T cells. Sequenced material: memory CD4+ T cells from blood. The J gene is TRBJ2-3, the V gene TRBV28; 8 bases are a match to TRBD1. This TCR was recovered from an adult in good health and CMV-seropositive. CDR3 bases: TGTGCCAGCAGCGAAGGACAGGGCGTCGCAGATACGCAGTATTTT. This sequence encodes CASSEGQGVADTQYF.